Listed below are T cell receptor beta chains from one sample, sequenced in a study of T cells after posttransplantation cyclophosphamide. The assay was immunoSEQ multiplex PCR, and TCRdb's table has in-frame clones only and misses some. This sample has tens of thousands of clones, with 85% to 95% found just once. The sequenced material came from PBMCs. The receptors come from a woman aged 45-65 years in good health and a related stem cell transplant donor. CDR3s include the opening cysteine and the closing phenylalanine or tryptophan. Each record gives: clone size, J gene, D gene, V gene, CDR3 protein, CDR3 DNA. D genes are given only for firm matches. A row's size may be missing; if present it is once, few, many or a size class.

NA TRBJ1-6 TRBD1 TRBV5-1 CASSLGDRSSYNSPLHF TGCGCCAGCAGCTTAGGGGACAGAAGCTCCTATAATTCACCCCTCCACTTT
NA TRBJ2-7 NA TRBV6-5 CASSSRDTPYEQYF TGTGCCAGCAGTTCCCGGGACACACCCTACGAGCAGTACTTC
NA TRBJ2-7 NA TRBV9 CASSASPVLGDIWSYEQYF TGTGCCAGCAGCGCTAGCCCTGTATTGGGGGACATATGGTCCTACGAGCAGTACTTC
NA TRBJ2-7 TRBD2 TRBV5-1 CASSTGTSGSYEQYF TGCGCCAGCAGCACGGGGACTAGCGGGAGCTACGAGCAGTACTTC
NA TRBJ1-3 TRBD1 TRBV19 CASGQAVENTIYF TGTGCCAGCGGACAGGCTGTAGAAAACACCATATATTTT
NA TRBJ2-2 TRBD2 TRBV28 CASRLLREGTGELFF TGTGCCAGCCGCCTCCTCCGGGAGGGGACCGGGGAGCTGTTTTTT
NA TRBJ1-5 NA TRBV5-6 CASSSRGQPQHF TGTGCCAGCAGCTCGCGGGGTCAGCCCCAGCATTTT
NA TRBJ2-2 NA TRBV29-1 CSAAAVPNTGELFF TGCAGCGCCGCTGCGGTCCCGAACACCGGGGAGCTGTTTTTT
once TRBJ2-7 TRBD1 TRBV2 CASSDDRGVEQYF TGTGCCAGCAGTGACGACAGGGGAGTCGAGCAGTACTTC
NA TRBJ1-4 NA TRBV5-1 CASSLDSGEGFEKLFF TGCGCCAGCAGCTTGGATTCAGGGGAAGGTTTTGAAAAACTGTTTTTT
NA TRBJ1-2 NA TRBV5-4 CASSAGVNYGYTF TGTGCCAGCAGCGCGGGAGTCAACTATGGCTACACCTTC
NA TRBJ2-6 NA TRBV2 CASSSSSGANVLTF TGTGCCAGCAGTAGTAGCTCTGGGGCCAACGTCCTGACTTTC
NA TRBJ1-2 TRBD1 TRBV9 CASSAGTGNYGYTF TGTGCCAGCAGCGCCGGGACAGGGAACTATGGCTACACCTTC
NA TRBJ2-3 NA TRBV5-4 CASSRRLADTQYF TGTGCCAGCAGCCGTCGACTAGCAGATACGCAGTATTTT
once TRBJ1-2 NA TRBV27 CASSLGRAYGYTF TGTGCCAGCAGTTTGGGCAGGGCCTATGGCTACACCTTC
NA TRBJ2-1 TRBD2 TRBV6-4 CASGRLAGSYNEQFF TGTGCCAGCGGCCGACTAGCGGGGTCCTACAATGAGCAGTTCTTC